The sample holds many counts of the clone carrying this TCR beta chain. What it recognizes is unknown. The cohort's ophthalmopathy patients, a group with duration under 3 months, had a Clinical Activity Score of at least 3 and a NOSPECS grade of at least 4. The investigators amplified TCR beta CDR3 regions from RNA transcripts. HTBI primers drove first-round RT-PCR of the TCR CDR3. TCRdb called the multiplex PCR reads again in MiXCR, with one record for every CDR3 protein. The data show fewer than 250,000 distinct CDR3 sequences, roughly a quarter seen once. Germline lookup yields CDR1 KGHSH and CDR2 LQKENI. V lost 0 bases to trimming and J lost 1 base; unmatched junction nucleotides: 3. This CDR3 is built from 16 residues. This entry comes from a study of T cells in Graves' hyperthyroidism and ophthalmopathy. The study, taken as a whole, reports: Classification by a 13 V-J model distinguished ophthalmopathy from stable hyperthyroidism. Blood also contained most expanded thyroid clonotypes above 0.001.

Material: blood. The chain has TRBV18 and TRBJ1-2; 9 positions agree with TRBD1. The receptor was derived from a woman in her forties with Graves' ophthalmopathy. The CDR3 DNA reads as TGTGCCAGCTCACCACCCTCGACAGGGGGTAACTATGGCTACACCTTC. This codes for CASSPPSTGGNYGYTF. The full variable domain, in which reference TRBV18 and TRBJ1-2 provide the parts outside the CDR3, is NAGVMQNPRHLVRRRGQEARLRCSPMKGHSHVYWYRQLPEEGLKFMVYLQKENIIDESGMPKERFSAEFPKEGPSILRIQQVVRGDSAAYFCASSPPSTGGNYGYTFGSGTRLTVV.